Sequencing of this T cell receptor beta chain was carried out in a study of T cells in women clearing cervical HPV infection. Overall study: For cases, blood was sampled a median about 150 days after lesion detection, interquartile range roughly 85 to 220 days. Study-level points and caveats: Repertoire richness, not evenness, was significantly elevated in CIN3+ cases versus controls.

Notes on this clone: Its antigen is still unknown. The CDR3 end is not reached by the read, which stops 3 residues before it; the germline J gene fills it in.

Looked up from germline, CDR1 is DFQATT and CDR2 is SNEGSKA (reference sequence). With 5 bases clipped from V and 4 bases from J, the junction kept 3 bases outside the gene matches. This CDR3 comprises 13 residues. Produced via immunoSEQ multiplex PCR; TCRdb's table is partial and in-frame only. This sample carries about 35,000 clones, with 1.6% going to the ten biggest clones. The rearrangement uses TRBV20-1 and TRBJ2-5, with TRBD2 matching over 11 bases. Sequenced material: blood buffy coat. The sequence was obtained from a woman between 18 and 69 years old with a cervical HPV16 infection that either progressed to CIN3+ or cleared (not recorded which). Here the CDR3 reads CSAGGLAVETQYF. The DNA read from the CDR3 is TGCAGTGCTGGGGGACTAGCGGTAGAGACC.